This T cell receptor beta chain was documented in a study of shared T cell receptors in the human thymus. Data came from immunoSEQ multiplex PCR; TCRdb stores just in-frame clones and leaves some out. The sample has 720,000 or so clones, approximately 85% seen once. Trimming cost V 5 bases and J 5 bases; bases outside gene matches: 5. Looked up from germline, CDR1 is MNHEY and CDR2 is SMNVEV (reference sequence). This CDR3 is built from 15 residues. This sample was shared with a second study, whose subject was human thymus T cells. From that study: Samples came from healthy Finnish infants during open corrective cardiac surgery. The thymus tissue came from resections taken during corrective heart surgery. Related studies noted strongly shared thymic repertoires across unrelated people.

This clonotype was sampled from a girl under three years old with a congenital heart defect. This chain joins TRBV27 and TRBJ2-5, with TRBD2 identical over 13 bases. The sequenced sample consisted of thymocytes. The DNA for the CDR3 is TGTGCCAGCAGTAGGGGACTAGCGGGAAGGGAGACCCAGTACTTC. Translation: CASSRGLAGRETQYF.